These 10 T cell receptor beta chains came from one sample sequenced in a study of control samples from healthy donors and cancer patients. Method: immunoSEQ multiplex PCR; TCRdb's copy keeps in-frame clones and lacks some. The sample contains roughly 120,000 clones, around 89% of which appear only once. The sequencing input was blood. Source of these receptors: a man aged 45-65 years in good health.

The chain employs TRBV30 and TRBJ1-2; possibly TRBD1 for D (6 bases). This CDR3 is built from 14 residues. Germline values: CDR1 GTSNPN, CDR2 SVGIG (reference sequence). Between the trimmed V and J ends, which lost 3 bases and 4 bases, there was a span of 15 bases. In nucleotides, the CDR3 is TGTGCCTGGAGCGCTACAGGGCTAATCTATGGCTACACCTTC. Encoded protein: CAWSATGLIYGYTF. Drawing the rest from reference TRBV30 and TRBJ1-2, the complete variable domain is SQTIHQWPATLVQPVGSPLSLECTVEGTSNPNLYWYRQAAGRGLQLLFYSVGIGQISSEVPQNLSASRPQDRQFILSSKKLLLSDSGFYLCAWSATGLIYGYTFGSGTRLTVV.

The chain joins TRBV19 to TRBJ2-3; no definite D call. CDR1 and CDR2 from the germline V gene are LNHDA and SQIVND (reference sequence). The germline V and J ends were trimmed by 3 bases and 7 bases, with 14 bases remaining between them. This CDR3 spans 14 amino acids. The CDR3 spells CASSIGSGAYTQYF. The CDR3 nucleotides are TGTGCCAGTAGTATCGGATCGGGTGCGTATACGCAGTATTTT.

This clone is a singleton in its sample. Its ends do not fully match the called genes, so a read error is possible. V is TRBV25-1 and J is TRBJ2-2; D is uncertain. CDR3 length: 12 amino acids. Germline V gene data show CDR1 as MGHDK and CDR2 as SYGVNS. The CDR3 DNA reads TGTGCCAGCAGTGAAAACATCGGGGAGCTGTTTTTT. Amino acid sequence: CASSENIGELFF.

The chain is built from TRBV10-3 and TRBJ1-5; possible D gene TRBD1, 6 bases. CDR3 size: 17 residues. V shed 3 bases and J shed 3 bases, with 18 bases lying between them. CDR1 and CDR2 (germline): ENHRY, SYGVKD. This chain's CDR3 is CAISDRGGGRNNQPQHF. For the CDR3, the DNA is TGTGCCATCAGTGATAGAGGGGGAGGTCGGAACAATCAGCCCCAGCATTTT.

V is TRBV10-3 and J is TRBJ2-2; 7 bases line up with TRBD2. CDR1 is ENHRY and CDR2 is SYGVKD in the germline V gene. The CDR3 contains 15 residues. V lost 6 bases and J lost 1; bases outside the gene matches: 5. CDR3 protein: CAIRAASGNTGELFF. DNA for the CDR3: TGTGCCATCAGAGCGGCTAGCGGGAACACCGGGGAGCTGTTTTTT.

The chain links TRBV4-3 to TRBJ2-1; 8 bases agree with TRBD2. The germline CDR1 and CDR2 sequences are LGHNA and YSLEER. Trimming cost V 4 bases and J 9 bases; bases outside gene matches: 11. The CDR3 length is 15 residues. CDR3 bases: TGCGCCAGCAGCCTTGGGACTAGAGGCTCCAGTGAGCAGTTCTTC. Translation: CASSLGTRGSSEQFF.

This sequence joins TRBV27 and TRBJ1-5, with D hard to call. Trimming removed 9 bases from V and 1 base from J, with 10 bases in between. Germline V gene lookup returns CDR1 MNHEY and CDR2 SMNVEV (reference sequence). CDR3 length: 13 residues. The CDR3 is CASGRASNQPQHF. The CDR3 coding sequence is TGTGCCAGTGGAAGGGCCAGCAATCAGCCCCAGCATTTT.

Written as DNA, the CDR3 is TGTGCCAGCAGCGTAGGGGTTAGCGGGGGGGCAGATACGCAGTATTTT. The encoded protein is CASSVGVSGGADTQYF. The chain recombines TRBV9 with TRBJ2-3; TRBD2 matches 11 bases. The CDR3 is made up of 16 amino acids. V shed 0 bases and J 4 bases; nucleotides not matched to a gene: 4. The germline CDR1 and CDR2 sequences are SGDLS and YYNGEE.

The chain is built from TRBV29-1 and TRBJ1-2, with D possibly TRBD1 on 6 matching bases. CDR3 length: 12 amino acids. CDR1 and CDR2 (germline): SQVTM, ANQGSEA. Trimming cost V 6 bases and J 3 bases, with 11 bases left between them. This chain's CDR3 is CSVQGRDYGYTF. The CDR3 DNA is TGCAGCGTCCAGGGGAGGGACTATGGCTACACCTTC.

V gene TRBV4-2 combines with J gene TRBJ2-1, with 8 bases aligning to TRBD2. With V trimmed by 1 base and J by 7 bases, 6 bases remained unmatched. CDR3 length: 15 residues. Per germline, CDR1 LGHNA and CDR2 YNFKEQ. The CDR3: CASSQGVAGTNEQFF. CDR3 DNA: TGTGCCAGCAGCCAAGGGGTAGCGGGGACTAATGAGCAGTTCTTC.